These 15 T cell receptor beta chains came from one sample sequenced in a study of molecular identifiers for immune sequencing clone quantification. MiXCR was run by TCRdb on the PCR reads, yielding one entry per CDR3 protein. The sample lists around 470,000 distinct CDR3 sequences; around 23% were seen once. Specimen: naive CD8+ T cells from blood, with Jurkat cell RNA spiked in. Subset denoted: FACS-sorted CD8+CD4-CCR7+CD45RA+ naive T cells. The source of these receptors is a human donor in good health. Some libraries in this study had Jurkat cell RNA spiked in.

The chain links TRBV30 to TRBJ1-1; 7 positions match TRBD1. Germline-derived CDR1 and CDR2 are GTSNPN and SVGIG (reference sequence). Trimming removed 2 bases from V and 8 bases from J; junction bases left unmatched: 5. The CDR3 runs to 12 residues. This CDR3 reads CAWSFPGQEAFF. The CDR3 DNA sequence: TGTGCCTGGAGTTTTCCGGGACAGGAAGCTTTCTTT.

The CDR3 spells CASSNPAGTFNYGYTF. The CDR3 nucleotides are TGTGCCAGCAGCAACCCAGCAGGGACATTCAACTATGGCTACACCTTC. The genes are TRBV6-6 and TRBJ1-2, with a possible D match to TRBD1 (6 bases). The CDR3 sequence is 16 residues long. The V and J ends lost 6 bases and 2 bases respectively, with 19 bases between them. The germline V gene encodes CDR1 MNHNY and CDR2 SVGAGI (reference sequence).

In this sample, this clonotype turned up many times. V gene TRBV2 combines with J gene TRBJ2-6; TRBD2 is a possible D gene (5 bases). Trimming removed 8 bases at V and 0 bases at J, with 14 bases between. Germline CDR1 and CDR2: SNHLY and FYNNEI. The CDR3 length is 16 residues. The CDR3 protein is CASGESPSSGANVLTF. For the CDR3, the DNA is TGTGCCAGCGGGGAGAGCCCCTCCTCTGGGGCCAACGTCCTGACTTTC.

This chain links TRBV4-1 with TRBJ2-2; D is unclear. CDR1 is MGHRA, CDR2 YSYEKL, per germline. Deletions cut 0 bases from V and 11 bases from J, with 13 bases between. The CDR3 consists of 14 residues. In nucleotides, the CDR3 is TGCGCCAGCAGCCAAGAGGTCGGTTTGGATGAGCTGTTTTTT. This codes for CASSQEVGLDELFF.

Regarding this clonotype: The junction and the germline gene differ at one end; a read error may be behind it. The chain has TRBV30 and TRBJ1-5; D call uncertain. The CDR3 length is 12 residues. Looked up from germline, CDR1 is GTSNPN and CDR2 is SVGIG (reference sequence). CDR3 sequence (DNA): TGTGCCCGGAGTGCGGGTAATCAGCCCCAGCATTTT. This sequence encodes CARSAGNQPQHF.

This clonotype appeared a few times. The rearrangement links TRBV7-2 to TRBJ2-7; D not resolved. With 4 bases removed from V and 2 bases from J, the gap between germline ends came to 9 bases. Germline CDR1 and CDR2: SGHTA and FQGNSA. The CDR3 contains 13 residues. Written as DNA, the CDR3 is TGTGCCAGCAGCTACCGGGCCCCCTACGAGCAGTACTTC. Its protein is CASSYRAPYEQYF.

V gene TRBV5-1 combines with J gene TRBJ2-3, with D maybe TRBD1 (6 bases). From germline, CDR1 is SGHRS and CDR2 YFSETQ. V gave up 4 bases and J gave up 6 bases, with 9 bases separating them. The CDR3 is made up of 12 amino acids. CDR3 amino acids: CASSADRDTQYF. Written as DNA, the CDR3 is TGCGCCAGCAGCGCTGACAGGGATACGCAGTATTTT.

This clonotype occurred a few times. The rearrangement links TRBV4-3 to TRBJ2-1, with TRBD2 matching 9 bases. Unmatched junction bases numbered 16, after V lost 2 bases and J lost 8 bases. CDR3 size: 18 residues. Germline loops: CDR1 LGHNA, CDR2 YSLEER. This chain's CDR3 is CASSQLPPGTSPKDEQFF. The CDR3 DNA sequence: TGCGCCAGCAGCCAACTCCCGCCCGGGACTAGCCCGAAGGATGAGCAGTTCTTC.

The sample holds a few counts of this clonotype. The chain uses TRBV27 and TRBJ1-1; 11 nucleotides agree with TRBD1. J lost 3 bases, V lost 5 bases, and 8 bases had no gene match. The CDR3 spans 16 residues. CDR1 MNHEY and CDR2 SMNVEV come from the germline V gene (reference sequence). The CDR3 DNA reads TGTGCCAGCAGTAGAATCCCGGGACAGGGGGACACTGAAGCTTTCTTT. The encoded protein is CASSRIPGQGDTEAFF.

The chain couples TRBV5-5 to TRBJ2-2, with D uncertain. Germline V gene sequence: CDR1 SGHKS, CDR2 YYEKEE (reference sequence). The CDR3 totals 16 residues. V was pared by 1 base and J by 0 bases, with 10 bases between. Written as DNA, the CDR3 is TGTGCCAGCAGCTTGATGGTCGGGCCGAACACCGGGGAGCTGTTTTTT. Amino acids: CASSLMVGPNTGELFF.

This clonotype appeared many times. The CDR3 nucleotides read TGTGCCAGCAGATCCCACCGGGACAGGGGGCCCTACGAGCAGTACTTC. It codes for CASRSHRDRGPYEQYF. This chain joins TRBV28 and TRBJ2-7; 12 nucleotides line up with TRBD1. CDR1 and CDR2 (germline): MDHEN, SYDVKM. The junction had 8 bases not matched to a gene; V was cut back by 6 bases and J by 2 bases. CDR3 length: 16 amino acids.

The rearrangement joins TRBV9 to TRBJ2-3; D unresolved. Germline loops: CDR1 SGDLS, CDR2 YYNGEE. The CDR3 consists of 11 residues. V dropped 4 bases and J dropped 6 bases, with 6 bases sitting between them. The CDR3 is CASSMLDTQYF. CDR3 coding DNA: TGTGCCAGCAGCATGTTGGATACGCAGTATTTT.

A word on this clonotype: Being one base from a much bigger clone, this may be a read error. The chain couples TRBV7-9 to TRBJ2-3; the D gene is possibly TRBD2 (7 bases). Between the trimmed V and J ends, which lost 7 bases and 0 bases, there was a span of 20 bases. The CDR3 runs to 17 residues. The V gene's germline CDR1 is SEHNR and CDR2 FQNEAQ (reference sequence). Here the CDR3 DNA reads TGTGCCAGCACCTATCCCGGGGGGCCCTATAGCACAGATACGCAGTATTTT. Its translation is CASTYPGGPYSTDTQYF.

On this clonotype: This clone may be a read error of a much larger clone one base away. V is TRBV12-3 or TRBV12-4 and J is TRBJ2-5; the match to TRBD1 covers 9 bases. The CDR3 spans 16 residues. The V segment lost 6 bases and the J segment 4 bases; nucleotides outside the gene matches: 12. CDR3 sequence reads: CASRTSWDRVRETQYF. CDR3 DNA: TGTGCCAGCAGGACCTCATGGGACAGGGTACGAGAGACCCAGTACTTC.

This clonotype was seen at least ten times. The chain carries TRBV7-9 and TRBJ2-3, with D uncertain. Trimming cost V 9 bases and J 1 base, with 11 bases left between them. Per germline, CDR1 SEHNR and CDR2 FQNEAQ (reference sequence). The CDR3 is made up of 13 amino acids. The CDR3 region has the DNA TGTGCCAGTCCCCCATTGGGCACAGATACGCAGTATTTT. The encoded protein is CASPPLGTDTQYF.